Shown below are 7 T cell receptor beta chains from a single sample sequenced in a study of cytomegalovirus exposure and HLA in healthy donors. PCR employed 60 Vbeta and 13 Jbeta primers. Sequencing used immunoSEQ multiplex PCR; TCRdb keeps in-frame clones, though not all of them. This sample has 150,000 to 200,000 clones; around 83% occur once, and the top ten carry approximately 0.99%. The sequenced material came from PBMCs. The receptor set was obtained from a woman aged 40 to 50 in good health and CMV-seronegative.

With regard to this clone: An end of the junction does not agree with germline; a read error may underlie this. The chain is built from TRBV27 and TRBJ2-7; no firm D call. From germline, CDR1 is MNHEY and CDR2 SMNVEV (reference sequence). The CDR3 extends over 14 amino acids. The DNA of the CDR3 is TGTGCTAGCAGTCCCCTCTTGCGGACCTACGAGCAGTACTTC. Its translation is CASSPLLRTYEQYF.

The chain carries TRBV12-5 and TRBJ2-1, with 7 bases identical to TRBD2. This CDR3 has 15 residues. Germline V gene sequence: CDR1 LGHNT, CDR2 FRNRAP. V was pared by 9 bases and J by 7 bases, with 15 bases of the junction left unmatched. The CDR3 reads CASNAGRRERNEQFF. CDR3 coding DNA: TGTGCTAGCAACGCGGGGAGGCGGGAGAGGAATGAGCAGTTCTTC.

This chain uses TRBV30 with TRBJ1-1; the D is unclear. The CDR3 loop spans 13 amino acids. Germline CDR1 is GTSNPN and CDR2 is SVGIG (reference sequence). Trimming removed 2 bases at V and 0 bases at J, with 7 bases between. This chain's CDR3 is CAWSYQLNTEAFF. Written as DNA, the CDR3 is TGTGCCTGGAGTTACCAGTTGAACACTGAAGCTTTCTTT.

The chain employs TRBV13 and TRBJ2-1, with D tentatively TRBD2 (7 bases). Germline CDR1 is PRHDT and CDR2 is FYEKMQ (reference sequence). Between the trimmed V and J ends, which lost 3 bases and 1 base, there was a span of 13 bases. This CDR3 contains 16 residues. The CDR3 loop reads CASSLMGGGSYNEQFF. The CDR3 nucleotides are TGTGCCAGCAGCTTGATGGGAGGGGGGTCCTACAATGAGCAGTTCTTC.

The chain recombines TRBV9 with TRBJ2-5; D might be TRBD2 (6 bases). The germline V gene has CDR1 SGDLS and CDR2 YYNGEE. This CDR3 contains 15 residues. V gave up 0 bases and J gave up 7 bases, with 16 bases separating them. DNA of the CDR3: TGTGCCAGCAGCGTAGAGGTACTAGCATCTGGGACCCAGTACTTC. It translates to CASSVEVLASGTQYF.

Here the CDR3 DNA reads TGCAGCGCGCGAGAGGGGGCTTTCACTGAAGCTTTCTTT. Translated, it gives CSAREGAFTEAFF. The chain is built from TRBV29-1 and TRBJ1-1; 7 bases match TRBD1. Trimming at V came to 7 bases and at J to 4 bases, leaving 9 bases not matched to a gene. This CDR3 is built from 13 residues. Looked up from germline, CDR1 is SQVTM and CDR2 is ANQGSEA.

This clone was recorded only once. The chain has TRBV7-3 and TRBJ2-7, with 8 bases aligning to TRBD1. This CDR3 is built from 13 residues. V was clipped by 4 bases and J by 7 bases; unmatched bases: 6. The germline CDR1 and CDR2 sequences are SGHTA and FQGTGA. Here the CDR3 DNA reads TGTGCCAGCAGCTACGGACAGGGCAGGGAGCAGTACTTC. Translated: CASSYGQGREQYF.